A single sample is the source of the 24 T cell receptor beta chains below, sequenced in a study of blood T cell repertoires in COVID-19. Data came from immunoSEQ multiplex PCR; TCRdb stores just in-frame clones and leaves some out. The table includes about 140,000 clones, 70% to 80% detected once. Sequencing was carried out using peripheral blood. The receptors here all came from a woman in her fifties or sixties with active or convalescent COVID-19.

The chain carries TRBV28 and TRBJ2-1; 8 bases agree with TRBD1. Per the germline V gene, CDR1 is MDHEN and CDR2 is SYDVKM. With 5 bases clipped from V and 9 bases from J, the junction kept 6 bases outside the gene matches. The CDR3 sequence is 13 residues long. The DNA of the CDR3 is TGTGCCAGCAGTCCTACAGGGGGAAGTGAGCAGTTCTTC. As protein: CASSPTGGSEQFF.

In this sample, this clone turned up once. The chain combines TRBV28 with TRBJ1-4, with a possible D match to TRBD1 (5 bases). The CDR3 is made up of 15 amino acids. Germline V gene lookup returns CDR1 MDHEN and CDR2 SYDVKM. V lost 4 bases to trimming and J lost 2 bases, with 11 bases between them. In DNA form, the CDR3 reads TGTGCCAGCAGTTCCCTCGGGGGGACTAATGAAAAACTGTTTTTT. Translating it yields CASSSLGGTNEKLFF.

This chain joins TRBV7-2 and TRBJ1-1; D is uncertain. CDR1 and CDR2 from the germline V gene are SGHTA and FQGNSA. Trimming pared 1 base from V and 4 bases from J, leaving 16 bases between. This CDR3 is built from 16 residues. Here the CDR3 reads CASSLDRGGWVTEAFF. The DNA for the CDR3 is TGTGCCAGCAGCTTAGATCGTGGAGGGTGGGTCACTGAAGCTTTCTTT.

This clone was found a few times. The chain couples TRBV15 to TRBJ1-2; unclear D gene. This CDR3 region has 14 residues. With 0 bases removed from V and 0 bases from J, the gap between germline ends came to 5 bases. Germline V CDR1 and CDR2: LNHNV, YYDKDF (reference sequence). CDR3 region: CATSRDRSNYGYTF. CDR3 DNA sequence: TGTGCCACCAGCAGAGATCGGTCTAACTATGGCTACACCTTC.

A single count supports this clone. The CDR3 DNA follows: TGCGCCAGCAGCTCGGGACAGGTCAGCACAGATACGCAGTATTTT. Translated: CASSSGQVSTDTQYF. The genes are TRBV5-1 and TRBJ2-3, with 8 bases matching TRBD1. This CDR3 has 15 residues. Germline V gene lookup returns CDR1 SGHRS and CDR2 YFSETQ. The ends lost 3 bases at V and 0 bases at J; junction bases unmatched: 3.

This sequence joins TRBV6-5 and TRBJ1-4; D is possibly TRBD1 (6 bases). Germline V gives CDR1 MNHEY, CDR2 SVGAGI. With 6 bases removed from V and 5 bases from J, the gap between germline ends came to 13 bases. The CDR3 loop spans 14 amino acids. The CDR3: CASSEGHQNEKLFF. The CDR3 DNA reads TGTGCCAGCAGCGAGGGACACCAGAATGAAAAACTGTTTTTT.

This clone was seen only a few times. This rearrangement joins TRBV5-4 to TRBJ2-1; TRBD1 aligns across 9 bases. CDR3 length: 15 amino acids. CDR1 is SGHNT, CDR2 YYREEE, per germline (reference sequence). J was trimmed by 13 bases and V by 0 bases; bases with no gene match: 11. The CDR3 bases are TGTGCCAGCAGCTTGGGGGACAGGGCATACAATGTTCAGTTCTTC. It translates to CASSLGDRAYNVQFF.

V usage is TRBV10-2 and J usage is TRBJ1-6; possibly TRBD1 for D (5 bases). Germline V gene sequence: CDR1 WSHSY, CDR2 SAAADI. The CDR3 extends over 16 amino acids. V was trimmed by 7 bases and J by 7 bases, leaving 20 bases between them. The CDR3 nucleotides are TGCGCCAGCAAAGGGGCAGGAGCAGTATCGAATTCACCCCTCCACTTT. This encodes CASKGAGAVSNSPLHF.

This clone has just a few counts. This chain links TRBV6-2 or TRBV6-3 with TRBJ2-7; TRBD1 matches 8 bases. There are 14 residues in the CDR3. Germline CDR1 reads MNHEY; CDR2 reads SVGEGT. With 4 bases clipped from V and 2 bases from J, the junction kept 4 bases outside the gene matches. CDR3 in DNA: TGTGCCAGCAGTTTCAGGACAGGGACCTACGAGCAGTACTTC. Translating it yields CASSFRTGTYEQYF.

This chain links TRBV7-3 with TRBJ2-3; no clear D. V was cut by 2 bases and J by 0 bases, with 12 bases left in between. Germline V gene sequence: CDR1 SGHTA, CDR2 FQGTGA. This CDR3 comprises 16 residues. CDR3 loop: CASSLSGDPSTDTQYF. For the CDR3, the DNA is TGTGCCAGCAGCTTATCAGGCGACCCTAGCACAGATACGCAGTATTTT.

The chain employs TRBV6-5 and TRBJ2-2; TRBD1 might be the D (6 bases). This CDR3 is built from 13 residues. Germline V lookup: CDR1 MNHEY, CDR2 SVGAGI. Trimming left V 6 bases short and J 5 bases short, with 10 bases between. CDR3 loop: CASSRTETGELFF. The CDR3 bases are TGTGCCAGCAGCCGGACAGAAACCGGGGAGCTGTTTTTT.

The CDR3 sequence: CASSVVAGGPDTQYF. As DNA, the CDR3 is TGTGCCAGCAGCGTAGTGGCGGGAGGGCCAGATACGCAGTATTTT. This sequence joins TRBV9 and TRBJ2-3; TRBD2 aligns across 9 bases. The germline V gene encodes CDR1 SGDLS and CDR2 YYNGEE. The J segment lost 4 bases and the V segment lost 0 bases, leaving 3 bases of the junction unmatched. The CDR3 covers 15 residues.

The chain recombines TRBV29-1 with TRBJ2-6; D remains ambiguous. The CDR3 loop spans 14 amino acids. Germline loops: CDR1 SQVTM, CDR2 ANQGSEA. Trimming shortened V by 2 bases and J by 0 bases, and 5 bases separated the two germline ends. The CDR3 spells CSVEIVSGANVLTF. CDR3 nucleotide sequence: TGCAGCGTTGAAATAGTCTCTGGGGCCAACGTCCTGACTTTC.

The chain employs TRBV6-5 and TRBJ1-1; 7 positions match TRBD1. Unmatched junction bases numbered 5, after V lost 0 bases and J lost 1 base. This CDR3 contains 16 residues. The germline gives CDR1 MNHEY, CDR2 SVGAGI. In DNA form, the CDR3 reads TGTGCCAGCAGTTACTCGGGGGCAGGGGGGAACACTGAAGCTTTCTTT. Translated, it gives CASSYSGAGGNTEAFF.

The V gene is TRBV7-8, the J gene TRBJ2-5; 8 positions match TRBD1. The CDR3 is made up of 14 amino acids. J was trimmed by 4 bases and V by 5 bases; bases with no gene match: 6. Germline CDR1 and CDR2: SGHVS and FQNEAQ. In nucleotides, the CDR3 is TGTGCCAGCAGCCAACAGGGGGGAGGAGAGACCCAGTACTTC. Amino acid sequence: CASSQQGGGETQYF. Variable domain in full (rest from reference TRBV7-8 and TRBJ2-5): GAGVSQSPRYKVAKRGQDVALRCDPISGHVSLFWYQQALGQGPEFLTYFQNEAQLDKSGLPSDRFFAERPEGSVSTLKIQRTQQEDSAVYLCASSQQGGGETQYFGPGTRLLVL.

The chain couples TRBV3-1 (or the pseudogene TRBV3-2) to TRBJ2-2; no clear D gene. The germline V gene encodes CDR1 LGHDT and CDR2 YNNKEL (reference sequence). The CDR3 spans 13 residues. The V end was cut by 4 bases, the J end by 4 bases, with 7 bases between. CDR3 nucleotide sequence: TGTGCCAGCAGCCGGCAACCCACCGGGGAGCTGTTTTTT. Translating it yields CASSRQPTGELFF.

The chain has TRBV28 and TRBJ2-1; D is perhaps TRBD2 (6 bases). Germline CDR1 MDHEN, CDR2 SYDVKM. The CDR3 contains 14 residues. The germline V and J ends were trimmed by 4 bases and 7 bases, with 14 bases remaining between them. Here the CDR3 DNA reads TGTGCCAGCAGTTCCCGGGACTGGGGGAATGAGCAGTTCTTC. Its translation is CASSSRDWGNEQFF.

The gene calls are TRBV18 and TRBJ1-3, with TRBD1 matching 9 bases. The germline gives CDR1 KGHSH, CDR2 LQKENI. The CDR3 extends over 18 amino acids. V shed 6 bases and J 0 bases; nucleotides not matched to a gene: 12. CDR3 sequence reads: CASSPQPGTGTSGNTIYF. CDR3 in DNA: TGTGCCAGCTCCCCTCAGCCCGGGACAGGGACCTCTGGAAACACCATATATTTT.

The chain uses TRBV19 and TRBJ1-5, with TRBD1 matching 11 bases. V was pared by 1 base and J by 6 bases, with 5 bases of the junction left unmatched. CDR3 length: 16 amino acids. Looked up from germline, CDR1 is LNHDA and CDR2 is SQIVND (reference sequence). CDR3 in amino acids: CASSIVGQGASQPQHF. The CDR3 DNA is TGTGCCAGTAGTATAGTCGGACAGGGGGCGTCTCAGCCCCAGCATTTT. The full variable domain, in which reference TRBV19 and TRBJ1-5 provide the parts outside the CDR3, is DGGITQSPKYLFRKEGQNVTLSCEQNLNHDAMYWYRQDPGQGLRLIYYSQIVNDFQKGDIAEGYSVSREKKESFPLTVTSAQKNPTAFYLCASSIVGQGASQPQHFGDGTRLSIL.

The CDR3 DNA reads TGTGCCAGCAGTTTGGGGGGGCCCCTCTACGAGCAGTACTTC. This codes for CASSLGGPLYEQYF. The chain combines TRBV28 with TRBJ2-7; possible D gene TRBD2, 7 bases. V dropped 3 bases and J dropped 3 bases, with 12 bases sitting between them. The CDR3 loop spans 14 amino acids. Germline lookup yields CDR1 MDHEN and CDR2 SYDVKM.

This clone has just one count. V is TRBV25-1 and J is TRBJ1-3; possibly TRBD1 for D (6 bases). The CDR3 runs 15 residues. V was trimmed by 2 bases and J by 4 bases, leaving 12 bases between them. Germline CDR1 is MGHDK and CDR2 is SYGVNS. CDR3 loop: CASSERGTPGNTIYF. The CDR3 nucleotides are TGTGCCAGCAGTGAAAGGGGGACCCCCGGAAACACCATATATTTT.

This chain joins TRBV15 and TRBJ2-4, with D perhaps matching TRBD2 (5 bases). CDR3 size: 14 residues. Germline V CDR1 and CDR2: LNHNV, YYDKDF (reference sequence). V was shortened by 4 bases and J by 5 bases, with 12 bases between the two germline ends. The chain's CDR3 is CATSKGDGENIQYF. In nucleotides, the CDR3 is TGTGCCACCAGCAAGGGCGACGGGGAAAACATTCAGTACTTC.

The chain carries TRBV30 and TRBJ1-6; TRBD1 is a possible D gene (5 bases). The CDR3 covers 12 residues. From germline, CDR1 is GTSNPN and CDR2 SVGIG (reference sequence). Between the trimmed V and J ends, which lost 0 bases and 8 bases, there was a span of 5 bases. In nucleotides, the CDR3 is TGTGCCTGGAGTGTAGGGGATTCACCCCTCCACTTT. This gives the protein CAWSVGDSPLHF.

The genes are TRBV7-2 and TRBJ2-1; D ambiguous. Germline assignment: CDR1 SGHTA and CDR2 FQGNSA. V was shortened by 5 bases and J by 1 base, with 12 bases between the two germline ends. This CDR3 has 15 amino acids. CDR3 amino acids: CASSTISTSYNEQFF. The CDR3 DNA reads as TGTGCCAGCAGCACCATATCGACATCCTACAATGAGCAGTTCTTC.